The 26 T cell receptor beta chains given below trace back to one sample, sequenced in a study of technical replicates of blood from several donors. Profiled with immunoSEQ multiplex PCR; TCRdb holds only in-frame clones, not every one. The sample includes tens of thousands of clones, approximately 93% seen only once; the top ten take over 4%. Sample: PBMCs. The origin of the receptors is a human donor in good health. Some clones in this sample may be carry-over from other donors' samples.

The rearrangement uses TRBV14 and TRBJ2-2, with TRBD2 as a possible D gene (6 bases). CDR1 and CDR2 (germline): SGHDN, FVKESK. This CDR3 spans 17 amino acids. Trimming left V 4 bases short and J 6 bases short, with 21 bases between. CDR3 in DNA: TGTGCCAGCAGCCCCCTGCCGGGGGTCGATCTTGCCGGGGAGCTGTTTTTT. It codes for CASSPLPGVDLAGELFF.

The chain combines TRBV6-5 with TRBJ2-7; 8 bases match TRBD2. CDR1 is MNHEY, CDR2 SVGAGI, per germline. The CDR3 is 14 residues long. Trimming removed 2 bases from V and 3 bases from J; junction bases left unmatched: 3. This CDR3 reads CASSYGGLGYEQYF. CDR3 DNA: TGTGCCAGCAGTTACGGGGGACTAGGCTACGAGCAGTACTTC.

V gene TRBV19 combines with J gene TRBJ1-2; 7 positions agree with TRBD1. The CDR3 is 12 amino acids. V was pared by 10 bases and J by 4 bases, with 6 bases of the junction left unmatched. In germline, CDR1 is LNHDA, CDR2 SQIVND (reference sequence). CDR3 amino acids: CAISQGGYGYTF. For the CDR3, the DNA is TGTGCCATCTCCCAGGGGGGCTATGGCTACACCTTC.

This chain links TRBV11-2 with TRBJ2-3, with TRBD2 identical over 7 bases. This CDR3 spans 13 amino acids. Losses at the gene ends were 5 bases for V and 10 bases for J; bases not matched to a gene: 9. Per germline, CDR1 SGHAT and CDR2 FQNNGV. CDR3: CASSTYTSAAQYF. CDR3 coding DNA: TGTGCCAGCAGCACATATACTAGCGCTGCGCAGTATTTT.

In this sample, this clone turned up a few times. The rearrangement joins TRBV27 to TRBJ1-1; tentative D call: TRBD1 (6 bases). Germline V gene lookup returns CDR1 MNHEY and CDR2 SMNVEV (reference sequence). The CDR3 consists of 11 residues. The CDR3 reads CAKGVSAEAFF. CDR3 nucleotide sequence: TGTGCAAAGGGGGTTAGCGCTGAAGCTTTCTTT.

The genes are TRBV15 and TRBJ1-1, with TRBD1 as a possible D gene (5 bases). V shed 7 bases and J shed 6 bases, with 15 bases lying between them. Looked up from germline, CDR1 is LNHNV and CDR2 is YYDKDF (reference sequence). This CDR3 is built from 13 residues. The CDR3 is CATTGFILSEAFF. In DNA form, the CDR3 reads TGTGCCACCACAGGGTTTATTTTGTCTGAAGCTTTCTTT.

The chain has TRBV6-1 and TRBJ1-2, with 7 bases matching TRBD1. Germline CDR1 MNHNS, CDR2 SASEGT. Trimming removed 2 bases from V and 9 bases from J; junction bases left unmatched: 9. This CDR3 has 14 amino acids. CDR3 sequence reads: CASSESGQGGSYTF. The CDR3, as DNA: TGTGCCAGCAGTGAATCAGGCCAGGGGGGAAGCTACACCTTC.

This chain joins TRBV5-1 and TRBJ1-1, with D possibly matching TRBD1 (5 bases). The CDR3 extends over 13 amino acids. Trimming shortened V by 5 bases and J by 4 bases, and 12 bases separated the two germline ends. Per germline, CDR1 SGHRS and CDR2 YFSETQ. DNA of the CDR3: TGCGCCAGCAGTTCGAAGGGGTCCACTGAAGCTTTCTTT. Translated: CASSSKGSTEAFF.

The chain links TRBV5-1 to TRBJ2-7, with 8 nucleotides matching TRBD1. V lost 3 bases to trimming and J lost 1 base; unmatched junction nucleotides: 3. The CDR3 consists of 14 residues. From germline, CDR1 is SGHRS and CDR2 YFSETQ. In nucleotides, the CDR3 is TGCGCCAGCAGCTCGAGGACAGGGTCCTACGAGCAGTACTTC. Protein product: CASSSRTGSYEQYF.

The V and J genes are TRBV7-9 and TRBJ2-3, with 8 bases fitting TRBD2. In germline, CDR1 is SEHNR, CDR2 FQNEAQ (reference sequence). The V gene end was trimmed by 5 bases and the J gene end by 7 bases; junction bases not matched to a gene: 17. CDR3 length: 17 amino acids. The CDR3 DNA is TGTGCCAGCAGCCTAACGCCGAGCGGGGGCACGTCGAATACGCAGTATTTT. It is translated as CASSLTPSGGTSNTQYF.

The chain links TRBV7-3 to TRBJ2-1, with 7 bases aligning to TRBD1. Trimming cost V 5 bases and J 1 base; bases outside gene matches: 2. Germline V lookup: CDR1 SGHTA, CDR2 FQGTGA. CDR3 size: 14 residues. In DNA form, the CDR3 reads TGTGCCAGCAGCAGGGACAGTTCCTACAATGAGCAGTTCTTC. Its translation is CASSRDSSYNEQFF. The variable domain in full, with the rest retrieved from reference TRBV7-3 and TRBJ2-1, is GAGVSQTPSNKVTEKGKYVELRCDPISGHTALYWYRQSLGQGPEFLIYFQGTGAADDSGLPNDRFFAVRPEGSVSTLKIQRTERGDSAVYLCASSRDSSYNEQFFGPGTRLTVL.

The chain couples TRBV7-9 to TRBJ2-3; 9 bases fit TRBD2. The CDR3 is made up of 15 amino acids. The junction had 6 bases not matched to a gene; V was cut back by 5 bases and J by 3 bases. CDR1 and CDR2 from the germline V gene are SEHNR and FQNEAQ (reference sequence). The CDR3: CASSLREGRTDTQYF. The CDR3 DNA sequence: TGTGCCAGCAGCCTGCGGGAGGGTAGAACAGATACGCAGTATTTT.

The chain employs TRBV29-1 and TRBJ1-2; 7 bases match TRBD1. Germline loops: CDR1 SQVTM, CDR2 ANQGSEA. CDR3 size: 15 residues. V was clipped by 1 base and J by 14 bases; unmatched bases: 19. For the CDR3, the DNA is TGCAGCGTTGAAGCCCCTTCGACAGGGCTTTGGGCAAGGACCTTC. Amino acid sequence: CSVEAPSTGLWARTF.

This clone was detected once. This chain joins TRBV9 and TRBJ2-3, with TRBD2 identical over 13 bases. CDR3 length: 17 amino acids. The trim removed 4 bases at V and 3 bases at J, leaving 8 bases unmatched. The germline V gene has CDR1 SGDLS and CDR2 YYNGEE. Here the CDR3 reads CASSSRTSGSLTDTQYF. CDR3 nucleotides: TGTGCCAGCAGCTCCCGGACTAGCGGGAGCTTAACAGATACGCAGTATTTT.

The CDR3 spells CASSPSPGLLYNEQFF. The CDR3 DNA sequence: TGTGCCAGCAGCCCATCGCCGGGACTACTATACAATGAGCAGTTCTTC. The gene calls are TRBV7-2 and TRBJ2-1; 7 bases agree with TRBD2. This CDR3 region has 16 residues. Trimming took 5 bases from V and 4 from J; bases not matched to a gene: 11. Germline loops: CDR1 SGHTA, CDR2 FQGNSA.

V is TRBV30 and J is TRBJ2-5, with 7 positions matching TRBD2. Trimming removed 0 bases from V and 3 bases from J; junction bases left unmatched: 7. Germline V lookup: CDR1 GTSNPN, CDR2 SVGIG (reference sequence). CDR3 size: 15 residues. DNA of the CDR3: TGTGCCTGGAGTGTAATGGCGGGAGTTGAAGAGACCCAGTACTTC. Its protein is CAWSVMAGVEETQYF.

V gene TRBV9 combines with J gene TRBJ1-2; 9 bases fit TRBD1. CDR3 length: 15 residues. CDR1 is SGDLS, CDR2 YYNGEE, per germline. The junction had 11 bases not matched to a gene; V was cut back by 4 bases and J by 7 bases. The CDR3 here is CASSNRDRADVGYTF. The CDR3 DNA reads as TGTGCCAGCAGCAACCGGGACAGGGCTGATGTTGGCTACACCTTC.

The rearrangement joins TRBV7-2 to TRBJ2-4; TRBD2 matches 10 bases. Looked up from germline, CDR1 is SGHTA and CDR2 is FQGNSA. V lost 8 bases, J lost 0 bases, and 10 bases stayed unmatched. The CDR3 consists of 17 residues. The CDR3 DNA sequence: TGTGCCAGCCAACGTGGCCTAGCGGGGGTAGCCAAAAACATTCAGTACTTC. It codes for CASQRGLAGVAKNIQYF.

This clone has at least ten counts. The V and J genes are TRBV2 and TRBJ2-1; 8 nucleotides match TRBD2. This CDR3 has 14 amino acids. From germline, CDR1 is SNHLY and CDR2 FYNNEI. V lost 6 bases, J lost 6 bases, and 7 bases stayed unmatched. DNA of the CDR3: TGTGCCAGCAGCGGGAGGGAATTCCCCAATGAGCAGTTCTTC. It codes for CASSGREFPNEQFF.

Here the CDR3 reads CASSDSNLGRRVEQYF. CDR3 DNA sequence: TGTGCCAGCAGCGACAGTAACCTGGGGCGGAGGGTCGAGCAGTACTTC. The chain joins TRBV7-9 to TRBJ2-7; D may be TRBD2 (6 bases). The V gene lost 5 bases and the J gene lost 6 bases, with 23 bases spanning the gap. There are 16 residues in the CDR3. CDR1 is SEHNR and CDR2 is FQNEAQ in the germline V gene (reference sequence). Based on the CDR3 plus reference TRBV7-9 and TRBJ2-7, the full variable domain is DTGVSQNPRHKITKRGQNVTFRCDPISEHNRLYWYRQTLGQGPEFLTYFQNEAQLEKSRLLSDRFSAERPKGSFSTLEIQRTEQGDSAMYLCASSDSNLGRRVEQYFGPGTRLTVT.

The rearrangement joins TRBV4-2 to TRBJ1-5; D perhaps matches TRBD1 (5 bases). The CDR3 length is 16 residues. CDR1 LGHNA and CDR2 YNFKEQ come from the germline V gene. V was shortened by 0 bases and J by 0 bases, with 9 bases between the two germline ends. The CDR3 DNA is TGTGCCAGCAGCCAAGACAGGGCTTATAGCAATCAGCCCCAGCATTTT. Translated, it gives CASSQDRAYSNQPQHF.

CDR3 residues: CASRGGGNQPQHF. As DNA, the CDR3 is TGTGCCAGTAGAGGGGGAGGCAATCAGCCCCAGCATTTT. The chain recombines TRBV19 with TRBJ1-5; TRBD1 is a possible D gene (6 bases). V gave up 6 bases and J gave up 2 bases, with 8 bases separating them. The CDR3 runs 13 residues. The germline gives CDR1 LNHDA, CDR2 SQIVND (reference sequence).

CDR3 nucleotide sequence: TGCGCCAGCAGCTTACGCGCGGCCGTAACTGGAAACACCATATATTTT. Amino acid sequence: CASSLRAAVTGNTIYF. V is TRBV5-1 and J is TRBJ1-3; D unclear. This CDR3 comprises 16 residues. Trimming pared 2 bases from V and 2 bases from J, leaving 14 bases between. CDR1 is SGHRS and CDR2 is YFSETQ in the germline V gene.

The rearrangement joins TRBV12-1 to TRBJ2-1; the DNA was not compared with TRBD2, the D call given in the table. TRBV12-1 is labeled a pseudogene. The CDR3 sequence is 17 residues long. The CDR3 is CASSTVRGASPPNEQFF. For the CDR3, the DNA is TGTGCCAGCAGTACTGTGCGGGGGGCCTCCCCCCCAAATGAGCAGTTCTTC.

The J gene is TRBJ1-2, the V gene TRBV4-2; D not resolved. V lost 0 bases to trimming and J lost 4 bases, with 12 bases between them. The CDR3 totals 15 residues. CDR1 and CDR2 (germline): LGHNA, YNFKEQ. The CDR3 DNA sequence: TGTGCCAGCAGCCAAGAGTGGCAGGTTGCCTATGGCTACACCTTC. Translating gives CASSQEWQVAYGYTF.

The chain carries TRBV30 and TRBJ1-6; 8 bases map to TRBD1. The CDR3 extends over 16 amino acids. Germline CDR1 is GTSNPN and CDR2 is SVGIG (reference sequence). With 2 bases clipped from V and 7 bases from J, the junction kept 10 bases outside the gene matches. CDR3 in DNA: TGTGCCTGGAGTCCCCGGACAGGGTCCCTCAATTCACCCCTCCACTTT. Its protein product is CAWSPRTGSLNSPLHF. Full variable domain (missing parts from reference TRBV30 and TRBJ1-6): SQTIHQWPATLVQPVGSPLSLECTVEGTSNPNLYWYRQAAGRGLQLLFYSVGIGQISSEVPQNLSASRPQDRQFILSSKKLLLSDSGFYLCAWSPRTGSLNSPLHFGNGTRLTVT.